Described below is a single TCR beta chain sequence and its context. CDR3 size: 15 residues. Looked up from germline, CDR1 is LNHDA and CDR2 is SQIVND (reference sequence). Trimming removed 6 bases from V and 1 base from J; junction bases left unmatched: 5. According to the study, genomic DNA was the template for TCR beta VDJ and CDR3 profiling. TCRdb re-derived calls from the reads in MiXCR, one entry per CDR3 protein. The table includes some 170,000 distinct CDR3 sequences, roughly 40% detected once. The data belong to a study of CD8+CD57+ T cells in acquired aplastic anemia. The V gene is TRBV19, the J gene TRBJ2-2; 7 bases are shared with TRBD1. The sequence came from a human donor in good health. The source material was sorted CD4+, CD8+, or CD8+CD57+ T cells (not recorded which) from PBMCs. CDR3 loop: CASRKGDRNTGELFF. The CDR3 DNA reads as TGTGCCAGTAGGAAGGGGGACAGGAACACCGGGGAGCTGTTTTTT. Full variable domain (missing parts from reference TRBV19 and TRBJ2-2): DGGITQSPKYLFRKEGQNVTLSCEQNLNHDAMYWYRQDPGQGLRLIYYSQIVNDFQKGDIAEGYSVSREKKESFPLTVTSAQKNPTAFYLCASRKGDRNTGELFFGEGSRLTVL.